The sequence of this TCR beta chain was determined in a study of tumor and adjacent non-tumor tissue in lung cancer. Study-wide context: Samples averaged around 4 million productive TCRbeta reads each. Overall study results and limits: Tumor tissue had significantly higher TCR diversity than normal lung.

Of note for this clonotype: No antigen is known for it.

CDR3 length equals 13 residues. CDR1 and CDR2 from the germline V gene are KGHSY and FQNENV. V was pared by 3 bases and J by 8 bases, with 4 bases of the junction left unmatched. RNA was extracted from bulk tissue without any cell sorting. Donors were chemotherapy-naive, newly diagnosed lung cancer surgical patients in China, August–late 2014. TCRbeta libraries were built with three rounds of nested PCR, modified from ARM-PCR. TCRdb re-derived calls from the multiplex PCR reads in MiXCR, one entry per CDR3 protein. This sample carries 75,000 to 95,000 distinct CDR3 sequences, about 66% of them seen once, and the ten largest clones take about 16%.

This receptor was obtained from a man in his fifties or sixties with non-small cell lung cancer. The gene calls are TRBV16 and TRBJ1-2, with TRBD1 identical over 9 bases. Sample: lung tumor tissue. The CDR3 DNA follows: TGTGCCAGCAGCCAGGGACAGGGCTGGGGCTACACCTTC. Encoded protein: CASSQGQGWGYTF.